This is a list of T cell receptor beta chains from one sample in a study of cytomegalovirus exposure and HLA in healthy donors. The method was immunoSEQ multiplex PCR; TCRdb's version includes in-frame clones alone and lacks a portion of them. In the table there are approximately 71,000 clones, roughly nine tenths of which are singletons. Sequencing was carried out using PBMCs. These receptor sequences come from a man younger than 35 in good health and CMV-seronegative. Both conserved end residues are part of each CDR3. The D gene is left open where the match is weak. Only part of the rows carry a size: once, few, many, or a class if the clone is expanded.

v_gene: TRBV10-3; d_gene: NA; abundance: NA; j_gene: TRBJ2-7; CDR3nt: TGTGCCATCAGGGGGGACAACTTGTACGAGCAGTACTTC; CDR3aa: CAIRGDNLYEQYF
v_gene: TRBV6-4; d_gene: TRBD2; abundance: NA; j_gene: TRBJ2-1; CDR3nt: TGTGCCAGCCCCCGAGGGTTGTCTAGCGGGACGTCGAAATACAATGAGCAGTTCTTC; CDR3aa: CASPRGLSSGTSKYNEQFF
v_gene: TRBV9; d_gene: NA; abundance: NA; j_gene: TRBJ2-5; CDR3nt: TGTGCCAGCAGCGTAGGCCAGGGGCGCCTACAAGAGACCCAGTACTTC; CDR3aa: CASSVGQGRLQETQYF
v_gene: TRBV28; d_gene: NA; abundance: NA; j_gene: TRBJ1-2; CDR3nt: TGTGCCAGCAGTTATCTCGGGAAGGCTAACTATGGCTACACCTTC; CDR3aa: CASSYLGKANYGYTF
v_gene: TRBV27; d_gene: NA; abundance: NA; j_gene: TRBJ1-2; CDR3nt: TGTGCCAGCAGTTATGACCGGCAGGGTCTCCGTGGCTACACCTTC; CDR3aa: CASSYDRQGLRGYTF
v_gene: TRBV5-1; d_gene: TRBD1; abundance: NA; j_gene: TRBJ2-2; CDR3nt: TGCGCCAGCAGCTTGTTGGGACAGGGGTCTAACCGAGGACCCGGGGAGCTGTTTTTT; CDR3aa: CASSLLGQGSNRGPGELFF
v_gene: TRBV30; d_gene: NA; abundance: NA; j_gene: TRBJ1-5; CDR3nt: TGTGCCTGGAGGGCCAAGAGCGATCAGCCCCAGCATTTT; CDR3aa: CAWRAKSDQPQHF
v_gene: TRBV6-5; d_gene: TRBD1; abundance: few; j_gene: TRBJ2-7; CDR3nt: TGTGCCAGCAGTCAGGACAGGGCCTACGAGCAGTACTTC; CDR3aa: CASSQDRAYEQYF
v_gene: TRBV10-3; d_gene: TRBD1; abundance: NA; j_gene: TRBJ2-3; CDR3nt: TGTGCCATCAGTGAGGGACAGGGGAAGGGTACAGATACGCAGTATTTT; CDR3aa: CAISEGQGKGTDTQYF
v_gene: TRBV14; d_gene: NA; abundance: once; j_gene: TRBJ2-6; CDR3nt: TGTGCCAGCAGCCAAGAACGGGGTGCAGGAAGCTCTGGGGCCAACGTCCTGACTTTC; CDR3aa: CASSQERGAGSSGANVLTF
v_gene: TRBV4-1; d_gene: TRBD2; abundance: NA; j_gene: TRBJ2-1; CDR3nt: TGCGCCAGCAGCCCCATAGCGGGAGGGCGGCAGTTCTTC; CDR3aa: CASSPIAGGRQFF
v_gene: TRBV11-2; d_gene: TRBD2; abundance: NA; j_gene: TRBJ2-5; CDR3nt: TGTGCCAGCAGCTCCACTAGCGGGGGCCGGGGGACCCAGTACTTC; CDR3aa: CASSSTSGGRGTQYF
v_gene: TRBV7-8; d_gene: TRBD2; abundance: NA; j_gene: TRBJ2-5; CDR3nt: TGTGCCAGCAGCTTGACTAGCGGGAGTACAGAGACCCAGTACTTC; CDR3aa: CASSLTSGSTETQYF
v_gene: TRBV7-6; d_gene: TRBD2; abundance: NA; j_gene: TRBJ2-2; CDR3nt: TGTGCCAGCACCAGACTAGCGGGAGGACACACCGGGGAGCTGTTTTTT; CDR3aa: CASTRLAGGHTGELFF
v_gene: TRBV27; d_gene: NA; abundance: NA; j_gene: TRBJ2-7; CDR3nt: TGTGCCAGCTCGCGGGCTCAGTTGACAGGCTACGAGCAGTACTTC; CDR3aa: CASSRAQLTGYEQYF
v_gene: TRBV29-1; d_gene: NA; abundance: NA; j_gene: TRBJ2-7; CDR3nt: TGCAGCGTTGATCAGGGCAGCTCCTACGAGCAGTACTTC; CDR3aa: CSVDQGSSYEQYF
v_gene: TRBV6-5; d_gene: NA; abundance: NA; j_gene: TRBJ2-2; CDR3nt: TGTGCCAGCAGCGGGTTCGGGGAGCTGTTTTTT; CDR3aa: CASSGFGELFF